These T cell receptor beta chains were read from a single sample in a study of cytomegalovirus exposure and HLA in healthy donors. Libraries were prepared by immunoSEQ multiplex PCR; TCRdb keeps only in-frame clonotypes and omits some of them. Altogether some 140,000 clones are present, more than 75% being singletons, with the ten largest covering less than 8.5%. Sequenced sample: PBMCs. These receptors came from a young man in good health and CMV-seropositive. CDR3s include the opening cysteine and the closing phenylalanine or tryptophan. D genes are given only for firm matches. For some rows the clone size is stated as once, few or many, or as a class when expanded; others skip it.

>TRBV6-5|TRBD1|.|TRBJ2-3
CASRPGQGVDTQYF
TGTGCCAGCAGGCCGGGACAGGGTGTTGATACGCAGTATTTT
>TRBV4-2|TRBD1|.|TRBJ2-5
CASSQNTGQTQETQYF
TGTGCCAGCAGCCAAAACACGGGACAGACACAAGAGACCCAGTACTTC
>TRBV28|TRBD1|.|TRBJ2-1
CAVPGQGYNEQFF
TGTGCCGTGCCGGGACAGGGCTACAATGAGCAGTTCTTC
>TRBV9|TRBD2|.|TRBJ2-7
CASSAYSGGAGYEQYF
TGTGCCAGCAGCGCCTATAGCGGGGGGGCGGGCTACGAGCAGTACTTC
>TRBV27|.|.|TRBJ1-2
CASAGQSNYGYTF
TGTGCCAGCGCGGGCCAATCTAACTATGGCTACACCTTC
>TRBV7-2|.|.|TRBJ1-2
CASSWRERYGYTF
TGTGCCAGCAGCTGGAGGGAGAGGTATGGCTACACCTTC
>TRBV30|.|few|TRBJ2-1
CAWGRWGGGVNEQFF
TGTGCCTGGGGCCGTTGGGGAGGGGGGGTCAATGAGCAGTTCTTC
>TRBV30|TRBD2|.|TRBJ2-1
CAWSVRSGRYNEQFF
TGTGCCTGGAGTGTACGTAGCGGGAGGTACAATGAGCAGTTCTTC
>TRBV30|.|.|TRBJ1-2
CASGEMPTF
TGTGCCTCGGGGGAGATGCCCACCTTC
>TRBV5-8|TRBD1|.|TRBJ1-2
CASSLRPGGYYGYTF
TGTGCCAGCAGCTTGAGGCCAGGGGGCTACTATGGCTACACCTTC
>TRBV10-3|TRBD1|.|TRBJ1-5
CAISPGGDQPQHF
TGTGCCATCAGTCCAGGGGGCGATCAGCCCCAGCATTTT
>TRBV5-1|.|.|TRBJ2-7
CASKRESNSYEQYF
TGCGCCAGCAAGAGGGAGTCAAATTCCTACGAGCAGTACTTC
>TRBV7-2|TRBD1|.|TRBJ2-1
CASSPNWQGVNEQFF
TGTGCCAGCAGCCCGAACTGGCAGGGGGTTAATGAGCAGTTCTTC
>TRBV10-1|.|.|TRBJ1-1
CASSPGQNTEAFF
TGCGCCAGCAGCCCCGGACAGAACACTGAAGCTTTCTTT
>TRBV5-6|.|.|TRBJ2-3
CASSQKEGHADTQYF
TGTGCCAGCAGCCAAAAGGAGGGGCACGCAGATACGCAGTATTTT
>TRBV7-9|.|.|TRBJ2-7
CASSIRHPYEQYF
TGTGCCAGCAGCATTAGACACCCCTACGAGCAGTACTTC
>TRBV9|.|.|TRBJ1-2
CASSVDYSLYGYTF
TGTGCCAGCAGCGTAGATTATTCCCTCTATGGCTACACCTTC
>TRBV28|TRBD2|.|TRBJ2-7
CASSRTSGRNEQYF
TGTGCCAGCAGTCGGACTAGCGGGAGGAACGAGCAGTACTTC
>TRBV19|TRBD1|few|TRBJ1-2
CASSIFDRDGYTF
TGTGCCAGTAGCATTTTCGACAGGGATGGCTACACCTTC
>TRBV4-3|.|.|TRBJ1-2
CASSQEPGNYGYTF
TGCGCCAGCAGCCAAGAACCAGGGAACTATGGCTACACCTTC
>TRBV11-2|.|.|TRBJ1-4
CASSLNRVEKLFF
TGTGCCAGCAGCTTAAACAGGGTAGAAAAACTGTTTTTT
>TRBV5-8|.|once|TRBJ2-7
CASSPRLTGSYEQYF
TGTGCCAGCAGCCCGCGCCTTACGGGGTCCTACGAGCAGTACTTC
>TRBV5-1|TRBD1|.|TRBJ2-2
CASSTGQGRNTGELFF
TGCGCCAGCAGCACCGGACAGGGCCGAAATACCGGGGAGCTGTTTTTT
>TRBV29-1|TRBD2|.|TRBJ2-3
CSVAGTSGRTDTQYF
TGCAGCGTCGCCGGGACTAGCGGGAGAACAGATACGCAGTATTTT
>TRBV6-5|TRBD2|.|TRBJ2-2
CASSYRVAGAGELFF
TGTGCCAGCAGTTATAGGGTAGCGGGAGCCGGGGAGCTGTTTTTT
>TRBV27|TRBD1|.|TRBJ2-7
CASNHGTGSYSYEQYF
TGTGCCAGCAACCATGGGACAGGGAGCTACTCCTACGAGCAGTACTTC